Listed here are 29 T cell receptor beta chains from one sample, sequenced in a study of OX40 agonist ivuxolimab in advanced cancers. TCRdb's copy holds only in-frame clones and misses some; the assay was immunoSEQ multiplex PCR. The sample lists about 73,000 clones; over 80% were seen once. The sequences come from CD4+ or CD8+ T cells sorted from blood, collected in a trial of the OX40 agonist ivuxolimab. The receptors derive from an adult with an advanced solid tumor such as melanoma, head and neck, liver or kidney cancer.

This chain connects TRBV2 to TRBJ1-3, with D hard to call. CDR1 SNHLY and CDR2 FYNNEI come from the germline V gene. The CDR3 runs 16 residues. Between the trimmed V and J ends, which lost 0 bases and 2 bases, there was a span of 11 bases. The CDR3 region has the DNA TGTGCCAGCAGTGAAGCTCTAAAGACGACTGGAAACACCATATATTTT. Translation: CASSEALKTTGNTIYF.

The chain links TRBV7-9 to TRBJ2-1; 11 nucleotides agree with TRBD2. The length of the CDR3 is 17 residues. J lost 7 bases, V lost 4 bases, and 12 bases had no gene match. From germline, CDR1 is SEHNR and CDR2 FQNEAQ (reference sequence). The CDR3 loop reads CASSSVSVAGGPNEQFF. Written as DNA, the CDR3 is TGTGCCAGCAGCTCAGTGTCGGTAGCGGGAGGGCCGAATGAGCAGTTCTTC. Drawing the rest from reference TRBV7-9 and TRBJ2-1, the complete variable domain is DTGVSQNPRHKITKRGQNVTFRCDPISEHNRLYWYRQTLGQGPEFLTYFQNEAQLEKSRLLSDRFSAERPKGSFSTLEIQRTEQGDSAMYLCASSSVSVAGGPNEQFFGPGTRLTVL.

J is TRBJ2-7 and V is TRBV5-1; D call uncertain. Trimming stripped 0 bases from V and 4 bases from J, with 2 bases between. This CDR3 is built from 11 residues. Germline values: CDR1 SGHRS, CDR2 YFSETQ. CDR3 loop: CASSLEYEQYF. The CDR3 bases are TGCGCCAGCAGCTTGGAATACGAGCAGTACTTC.

This chain uses TRBV19 with TRBJ2-2; D may be TRBD1 (6 bases). The germline gives CDR1 LNHDA, CDR2 SQIVND (reference sequence). CDR3 length: 17 amino acids. V lost 3 bases to trimming and J lost 6 bases, with 20 bases between them. The CDR3 loop is CASSIARGGIFSGELFF. CDR3 sequence (DNA): TGTGCCAGTAGTATCGCCAGGGGTGGTATTTTTTCCGGGGAGCTGTTTTTT.

This chain connects TRBV2 to TRBJ2-3; 7 positions agree with TRBD2. J gave up 3 bases and V 7 bases, and 4 bases lay outside the gene matches. From germline, CDR1 is SNHLY and CDR2 FYNNEI. This CDR3 has 13 amino acids. CDR3 in amino acids: CASTGGTTDTQYF. CDR3 nucleotides: TGTGCCAGCACGGGAGGTACGACAGATACGCAGTATTTT.

The genes are TRBV19 and TRBJ2-7; D is perhaps TRBD1 or TRBD2 (5 bases each). Trimming pared 4 bases from V and 0 bases from J, leaving 13 bases between. From germline, CDR1 is LNHDA and CDR2 SQIVND (reference sequence). The CDR3 totals 15 residues. CDR3 in DNA: TGTGCCAGTAGTAGGTCGGGGCAATCCTCCTACGAGCAGTACTTC. Its protein product is CASSRSGQSSYEQYF.

The genes are TRBV7-9 and TRBJ1-2, with D perhaps matching TRBD1 (5 bases). The CDR3 spans 12 residues. Trimming cost V 8 bases and J 4 bases, with 11 bases left between them. Germline CDR1 is SEHNR and CDR2 is FQNEAQ (reference sequence). For the CDR3, the DNA is TGTGCCAGCCTGGGGGGTGGCTATGGCTACACCTTC. Protein product: CASLGGGYGYTF.

The gene calls are TRBV5-6 and TRBJ2-7, with D possibly TRBD2 on 7 matching bases. There are 16 residues in the CDR3. The V gene's germline CDR1 is SGHDT and CDR2 YYEEEE. Trimming left V 0 bases short and J 6 bases short, with 19 bases between. CDR3 region: CASSLEGGEIGGEQYF. The CDR3 bases are TGTGCCAGCAGCTTGGAGGGGGGGGAGATAGGAGGCGAGCAGTACTTC.

The V call is TRBV30, the J call TRBJ2-2; 15 bases match TRBD2. After removal of 7 bases from V and 0 bases from J, the junction contained 6 bases not matched to a gene. CDR3 length: 17 residues. Germline V gives CDR1 GTSNPN, CDR2 SVGIG (reference sequence). The CDR3 region is CASSGLAGGTNTGELFF. In DNA form, the CDR3 reads TGTGCCTCCTCTGGACTAGCGGGAGGGACGAACACCGGGGAGCTGTTTTTT.

The chain uses TRBV5-4 and TRBJ2-5; perhaps D is TRBD1 or TRBD2 (5 bases each). Germline V gives CDR1 SGHNT, CDR2 YYREEE (reference sequence). There are 15 residues in the CDR3. Trimming took 0 bases from V and 5 from J, leaving 14 bases between them. CDR3 nucleotides: TGTGCCAGCAGCTTGGGGGACCCCTCTCGGGAGACCCAGTACTTC. This encodes CASSLGDPSRETQYF.

This chain uses TRBV7-9 with TRBJ1-3, with D possibly TRBD1 on 6 matching bases. CDR3 size: 16 residues. Germline V lookup: CDR1 SEHNR, CDR2 FQNEAQ (reference sequence). The V and J ends lost 5 bases and 4 bases respectively, with 18 bases between them. The CDR3 nucleotides read TGTGCCAGCAGCCGAGGACCTCAGGGGATCGGAAACACCATATATTTT. The encoded protein is CASSRGPQGIGNTIYF.

CDR3 bases: TGTGCCAGCAGCTCAGGACAGGGGGTAGCTAACTATGGCTACACCTTC. Translating it yields CASSSGQGVANYGYTF. The chain joins TRBV5-6 to TRBJ1-2; the match to TRBD1 covers 10 bases. V lost 3 bases, J lost 0 bases, and 5 bases stayed unmatched. The germline V gene has CDR1 SGHDT and CDR2 YYEEEE. This CDR3 has 16 residues.

The genes are TRBV19 and TRBJ2-1, with TRBD2 identical over 12 bases. Germline V lookup: CDR1 LNHDA, CDR2 SQIVND (reference sequence). This CDR3 has 16 amino acids. V shed 5 bases, J shed 1 base, and the junction held 3 bases outside the gene matches. The CDR3 region has the DNA TGTGCCAGTAGTGTACTAGCGGGAGGATCCTACAATGAGCAGTTCTTC. Translating gives CASSVLAGGSYNEQFF.

This clone was seen a single time. The V gene is TRBV7-9, the J gene TRBJ2-3; D unclear. This CDR3 region has 17 residues. Per the germline V gene, CDR1 is SEHNR and CDR2 is FQNEAQ (reference sequence). The V and J ends lost 5 bases and 1 base respectively, with 19 bases between them. In DNA form, the CDR3 reads TGTGCCAGCAGCCCTATAGGGAAAACATTACGCACAGATACGCAGTATTTT. Its translation is CASSPIGKTLRTDTQYF.

This chain links TRBV11-2 with TRBJ2-2, with D possibly being TRBD1 (6 bases). V was pared by 5 bases and J by 6 bases, with 10 bases between. The CDR3 spans 13 residues. Germline lookup yields CDR1 SGHAT and CDR2 FQNNGV. This chain's CDR3 is CASSPTGSGELFF. As DNA, the CDR3 is TGTGCCAGCAGCCCCACAGGGTCCGGGGAGCTGTTTTTT.

This clone showed up just once. The chain has TRBV20-1 and TRBJ2-5, with D possibly TRBD1 on 6 matching bases. CDR3 length: 10 amino acids. Germline assignment: CDR1 DFQATT and CDR2 SNEGSKA (reference sequence). V lost 8 bases to trimming and J lost 3 bases, with 7 bases between them. In DNA form, the CDR3 reads TGCAGTACAGGGAAAGAGACCCAGTACTTC. As protein: CSTGKETQYF.

The V and J genes are TRBV2 and TRBJ2-5; 8 bases line up with TRBD1. Germline loops: CDR1 SNHLY, CDR2 FYNNEI. This CDR3 is 14 amino acids long. The V gene end was trimmed by 6 bases and the J gene end by 5 bases; junction bases not matched to a gene: 8. CDR3 protein: CASRPETGVETQYF. CDR3 nucleotide sequence: TGTGCCAGCAGGCCGGAGACAGGGGTCGAGACCCAGTACTTC.

This chain uses TRBV20-1 with TRBJ2-3; no clear D gene. Germline assignment: CDR1 DFQATT and CDR2 SNEGSKA (reference sequence). This CDR3 has 11 residues. V was shortened by 6 bases and J by 4 bases, with 8 bases between the two germline ends. The CDR3 reads CSALVADTQYF. The DNA of the CDR3 is TGCAGTGCCTTAGTGGCAGATACGCAGTATTTT.

The CDR3 is CASSPREGQSTEAFF. As DNA, the CDR3 is TGTGCCAGCAGCCCCCGGGAGGGGCAAAGCACTGAAGCTTTCTTT. The chain uses TRBV9 and TRBJ1-1; tentative D call: TRBD1 (5 bases). Germline V CDR1 and CDR2: SGDLS, YYNGEE. This CDR3 is 15 amino acids long. Trimming removed 4 bases from V and 4 bases from J, with 17 bases in between. Supplemented by reference TRBV9 and TRBJ1-1, the full variable domain reads DSGVTQTPKHLITATGQRVTLRCSPRSGDLSVYWYQQSLDQGLQFLIQYYNGEERAKGNILERFSAQQFPDLHSELNLSSLELGDSALYFCASSPREGQSTEAFFGQGTRLTVV.

The chain employs TRBV10-3 and TRBJ1-5; TRBD1 matches 8 bases. Germline assignment: CDR1 ENHRY and CDR2 SYGVKD. The CDR3 contains 14 residues. V was pared by 3 bases and J by 5 bases, with 3 bases of the junction left unmatched. CDR3 sequence: CAISETGGDQPQHF. In DNA form, the CDR3 reads TGTGCCATCAGTGAAACAGGGGGGGATCAGCCCCAGCATTTT.

CDR3 region: CASSFTGTEQFF. The CDR3 nucleotides are TGTGCCAGCAGCTTCACAGGGACTGAGCAGTTCTTC. V gene TRBV7-3 combines with J gene TRBJ2-1; possibly TRBD1 for D (6 bases). Per germline, CDR1 SGHTA and CDR2 FQGTGA. V dropped 3 bases and J dropped 9 bases, with 9 bases sitting between them. This CDR3 is 12 amino acids long.

The chain joins TRBV28 to TRBJ1-5; D unclear. Trimming took 7 bases from V and 2 from J, leaving 15 bases between them. CDR1 and CDR2 from the germline V gene are MDHEN and SYDVKM. The CDR3 extends over 15 amino acids. CDR3 DNA sequence: TGTGCCAGCACCCGGAGCCGGAGGGGCAATCAGCCCCAGCATTTT. Its protein product is CASTRSRRGNQPQHF.

The gene calls are TRBV4-1 and TRBJ2-7; the D is unclear. Germline loops: CDR1 MGHRA, CDR2 YSYEKL. The CDR3 contains 14 residues. V lost 2 bases to trimming and J lost 0 bases, with 8 bases between them. The CDR3 spells CASSQYMSSYEQYF. The DNA of the CDR3 is TGCGCCAGCAGCCAATACATGAGCTCCTACGAGCAGTACTTC.

V usage is TRBV5-5 and J usage is TRBJ2-1; TRBD1 matches at 9 bases. Germline loops: CDR1 SGHKS, CDR2 YYEKEE (reference sequence). Trimming at V came to 4 bases and at J to 1 base, leaving 6 bases not matched to a gene. CDR3 length: 16 amino acids. DNA of the CDR3: TGTGCCAGCAGCCCCGGGACAGGGTCGTCCTACAATGAGCAGTTCTTC. Its protein is CASSPGTGSSYNEQFF.

CDR3: CASSLGAGGTDTQYF. The CDR3 DNA follows: TGTGCCAGCAGCTTAGGTGCGGGAGGCACAGATACGCAGTATTTT. V gene TRBV7-9 combines with J gene TRBJ2-3, with 7 bases identical to TRBD2. The germline CDR1 and CDR2 sequences are SEHNR and FQNEAQ (reference sequence). Germline trimming cut 1 base from V and 1 base from J; bases unmatched to any gene: 2. There are 15 residues in the CDR3.

This clone occurred once. This rearrangement joins TRBV2 to TRBJ2-1; D gene ambiguous. The CDR3 is 14 residues long. Germline V gives CDR1 SNHLY, CDR2 FYNNEI. Trimming removed 5 bases at V and 7 bases at J, with 15 bases between. CDR3 nucleotide sequence: TGTGCCAGCAGTCTCGACTCCCTGGGGAATGAGCAGTTCTTC. This encodes CASSLDSLGNEQFF. Full variable domain (outside the CDR3, taken from reference TRBV2 and TRBJ2-1): EPEVTQTPSHQVTQMGQEVILRCVPISNHLYFYWYRQILGQKVEFLVSFYNNEISEKSEIFDDQFSVERPDGSNFTLKIRSTKLEDSAMYFCASSLDSLGNEQFFGPGTRLTVL.

The V gene is TRBV7-2, the J gene TRBJ2-7; D is ambiguous. Germline V CDR1 and CDR2: SGHTA, FQGNSA. This CDR3 is 13 amino acids long. The V gene lost 2 bases and the J gene lost 0 bases, with 5 bases spanning the gap. Written as DNA, the CDR3 is TGTGCCAGCAGCTTAAAGAACTCCTACGAGCAGTACTTC. It codes for CASSLKNSYEQYF.

The chain joins TRBV14 to TRBJ2-7, with a weak D call TRBD2 (5 bases). CDR1 and CDR2 from the germline V gene are SGHDN and FVKESK. V gave up 1 base and J gave up 7 bases, with 8 bases separating them. This CDR3 region has 12 residues. The CDR3 DNA sequence: TGTGCCAGCAGCCAAGGAGGGAGAGAGCAGTACTTC. It encodes CASSQGGREQYF.

J is TRBJ1-5 and V is TRBV21-1; TRBD1, as called in the table, went unchecked against the DNA. TRBV21-1 is designated a pseudogene. This CDR3 is built from 17 residues. As DNA, the CDR3 is TGTGCCAGCAGCAAAGGCGCAGGATCTCTTAGCAATCAGCCCCAGCATTTT. Its protein product is CASSKGAGSLSNQPQHF.